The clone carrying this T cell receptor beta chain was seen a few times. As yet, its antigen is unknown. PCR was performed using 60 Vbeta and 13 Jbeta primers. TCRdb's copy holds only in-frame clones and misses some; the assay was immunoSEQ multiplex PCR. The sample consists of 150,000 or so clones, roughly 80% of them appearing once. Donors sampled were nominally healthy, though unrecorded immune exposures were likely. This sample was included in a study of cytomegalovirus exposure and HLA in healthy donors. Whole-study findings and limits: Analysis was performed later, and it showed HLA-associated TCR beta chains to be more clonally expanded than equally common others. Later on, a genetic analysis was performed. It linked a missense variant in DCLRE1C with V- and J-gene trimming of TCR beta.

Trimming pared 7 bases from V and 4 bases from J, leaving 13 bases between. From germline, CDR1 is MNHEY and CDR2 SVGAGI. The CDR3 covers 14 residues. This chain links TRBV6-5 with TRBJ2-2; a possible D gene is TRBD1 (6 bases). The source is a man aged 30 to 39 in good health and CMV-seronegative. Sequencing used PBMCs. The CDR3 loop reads CASTGTPGTGELFF. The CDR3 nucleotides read TGTGCCAGCACCGGGACACCTGGCACCGGGGAGCTGTTTTTT.